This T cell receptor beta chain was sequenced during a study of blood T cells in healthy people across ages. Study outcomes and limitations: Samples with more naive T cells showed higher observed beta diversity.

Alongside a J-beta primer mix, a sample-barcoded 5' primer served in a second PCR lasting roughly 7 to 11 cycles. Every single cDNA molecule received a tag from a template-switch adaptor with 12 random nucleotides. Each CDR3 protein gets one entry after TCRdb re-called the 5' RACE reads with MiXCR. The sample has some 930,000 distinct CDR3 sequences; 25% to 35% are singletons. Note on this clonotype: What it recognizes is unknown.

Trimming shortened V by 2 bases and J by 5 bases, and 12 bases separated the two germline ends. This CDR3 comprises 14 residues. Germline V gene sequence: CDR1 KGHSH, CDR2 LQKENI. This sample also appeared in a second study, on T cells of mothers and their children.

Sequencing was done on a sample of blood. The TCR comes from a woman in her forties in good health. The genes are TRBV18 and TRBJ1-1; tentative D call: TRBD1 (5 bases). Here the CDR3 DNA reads TGTGCCAGCTCACCAAGTCTAGGGGTAACTGAAGCTTTCTTT. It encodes CASSPSLGVTEAFF.